Below are 9 T cell receptor beta chains sequenced from a single sample in a study of Tregs in tolerant kidney transplant recipients. The protocol was immunoSEQ multiplex PCR, while the TCRdb copy is restricted to in-frame clones and leaves out a portion. The sample has about 8,600 clones, 45% to 55% seen once. For these TCRs, the target antigens are not known. Material for sequencing was CD4+ T cells from blood cultured with allogeneic cells. These receptors were taken from a human donor in good health.

This clone was counted a few times. This chain links TRBV6-6 with TRBJ2-2; D is possibly TRBD2 (6 bases). This CDR3 has 15 amino acids. V lost 2 bases to trimming and J lost 2 bases, with 9 bases between them. Germline-derived CDR1 and CDR2 are MNHNY and SVGAGI (reference sequence). This chain's CDR3 is CASSYGGINTGELFF. The CDR3 DNA follows: TGTGCCAGCAGTTACGGGGGGATTAACACCGGGGAGCTGTTTTTT.

V usage is TRBV11-2 and J usage is TRBJ1-1; 7 nucleotides line up with TRBD1. The CDR3 is 15 residues long. The V and J ends lost 2 bases and 6 bases, in that order; junction bases with no gene match: 9. Germline V gene lookup returns CDR1 SGHAT and CDR2 FQNNGV. CDR3 DNA: TGTGCCAGCAGCTTACGGTCAGGGGGAGGCTCTGAAGCTTTCTTT. Translated: CASSLRSGGGSEAFF.

This chain connects TRBV5-1 to TRBJ1-2; D ambiguous. The CDR3 runs to 14 residues. CDR1 and CDR2 from the germline V gene are SGHRS and YFSETQ. V was trimmed by 4 bases and J by 7 bases, leaving 17 bases between them. In DNA form, the CDR3 reads TGCGCCAGCAGCAGTCAGCATAGGATGGGTGGCTACACCTTC. Residues: CASSSQHRMGGYTF.

This clone was observed a single time. The V call is TRBV4-2, the J call TRBJ1-2; 8 bases agree with TRBD1. The CDR3 contains 15 residues. Losses at the gene ends were 5 bases for V and 8 bases for J; bases not matched to a gene: 13. Germline V gives CDR1 LGHNA, CDR2 YNFKEQ. The CDR3: CASSDGDRLLPGYTF. CDR3 in DNA: TGTGCCAGCAGCGACGGGGACAGGCTTTTGCCGGGCTACACCTTC.

This clone was found a few times. The rearrangement uses TRBV7-6 and TRBJ1-3; D gene uncertain. CDR3 length: 13 amino acids. The ends were cut back, 4 bases at V and 0 bases at J, with 4 bases in the middle. CDR1 is SGHVS, CDR2 FNYEAQ, per germline. The CDR3 reads CASSSGSGNTIYF. The CDR3 bases are TGTGCCAGCAGCTCGGGCTCTGGAAACACCATATATTTT.

About this clone: Within the sample, other DNA sequences also encode this same CDR3. The rearrangement joins TRBV7-9 to TRBJ1-1; 7 bases map to TRBD1. Germline CDR1 is SEHNR and CDR2 is FQNEAQ (reference sequence). The CDR3 spans 13 residues. The junction had 3 bases not matched to a gene; V was cut back by 5 bases and J by 3 bases. In DNA, the CDR3 is TGTGCCAGCAGCCGACAGGGAGACACTGAAGCTTTCTTT. Amino acids: CASSRQGDTEAFF.

The gene calls are TRBV15 and TRBJ2-3; D tentatively fits TRBD1 or TRBD2 (6 bases each). The germline V gene encodes CDR1 LNHNV and CDR2 YYDKDF (reference sequence). The CDR3 covers 16 residues. V gave up 6 bases and J gave up 2 bases, with 18 bases separating them. CDR3 in amino acids: CATSPGANYATDTQYF. The CDR3 DNA reads TGTGCCACCAGTCCGGGGGCCAATTATGCCACAGATACGCAGTATTTT.

By share of the sample, this clone is medium-sized. This chain uses TRBV5-1 with TRBJ2-7, with 9 bases matching TRBD1. CDR3 length: 15 residues. In germline, CDR1 is SGHRS, CDR2 YFSETQ. Unmatched junction bases numbered 5, after V lost 0 bases and J lost 4 bases. The CDR3 spells CASSLGGTGSYEQYF. The CDR3 DNA is TGCGCCAGCAGCTTGGGCGGGACAGGGTCATACGAGCAGTACTTC.

By share of the sample, this clone is medium-sized (0.01 to 0.1%). The CDR3 DNA reads TGTGCCAGCAGCGGGAACTTGGGAACTGAAGCTTTCTTT. Translated: CASSGNLGTEAFF. The genes are TRBV7-6 and TRBJ1-1; D gene unclear. The CDR3 runs 13 residues. V lost 5 bases, J lost 5 bases, and 12 bases lay in between. Per germline, CDR1 SGHVS and CDR2 FNYEAQ.